These T cell receptor beta chains were read from a single sample in a study of cytomegalovirus exposure and HLA in healthy donors. Produced via immunoSEQ multiplex PCR; TCRdb's table is partial and in-frame only. The sample lists some 170,000 clones, 77% occurring once. Material: PBMCs. The receptors here all came from a man aged 25 to 40 in good health and CMV-seropositive. CDR3s include the opening cysteine and the closing phenylalanine or tryptophan.

V	J	length	CDR3
TRBV28	TRBJ2-7	14	CASSAGTGLVEQYF
TRBV5-1	TRBJ2-5	15	CASSLGGQGEETQYF
TRBV7-9	TRBJ1-5	12	CASGLVNQPQHF
TRBV11-2	TRBJ1-5	13	CASSQAGNQPQHF
TRBV11-2	TRBJ1-4	13	CASSLRTGLKLFF
TRBV9	TRBJ2-7	16	CASSPHSGGVSYEQYF
TRBV28	TRBJ2-7	15	CASSRQGIDSYEQYF
TRBV4-1	TRBJ2-5	14	CASSQEDRGETQYF
TRBV27	TRBJ2-3	17	CASSPPFEGGYTDTQYF
TRBV6-5	TRBJ2-7	15	CASSYSRDRVHEQYF
TRBV28	TRBJ1-2	12	CASSLDRHGYTF
TRBV30	TRBJ1-2	13	CAWSTVPNGGYTF
TRBV5-1	TRBJ1-4	15	CASSLRGDANEKLFF
TRBV29-1	TRBJ1-2	12	CSVAQANYGYTF
TRBV9	TRBJ2-3	17	CASSVDSGGFRTDTQYF
TRBV5-5	TRBJ2-7	15	CASSLSQSPSYEQYF
TRBV4-1	TRBJ2-7	14	CASSQDAGTYEQYF
TRBV5-1	TRBJ1-4	15	CASSLQQTTNEKLFF
TRBV10-3	TRBJ2-7	16	CAISEAGGGVSYEQYF
TRBV28	TRBJ2-7	15	CASSRRTSGSYEQYF
TRBV6-5	TRBJ1-2	15	CASTEGAGDNYGYTF
TRBV2	TRBJ2-3	12	CASMGVTDTQYF
TRBV28	TRBJ2-5	13	CASSLGGRETQYF
TRBV4-1	TRBJ1-2	15	CASSQDPSANYGYTF
TRBV7-7	TRBJ2-1	16	CASSDNAGGGNNEQFF
TRBV5-4	TRBJ1-6	15	CASSYQGLGNSPLHF
TRBV30	TRBJ1-1	13	CAWKRGPDTEAFF
TRBV4-1	TRBJ2-7	14	CASSQSRGVYEQYF
TRBV7-9	TRBJ1-2	14	CASSLPGLTYGYTF
TRBV28	TRBJ2-7	13	CASSAGTSYEQYF
TRBV30	TRBJ2-2	14	CAWSTTYATGELFF
TRBV6-1	TRBJ2-7	14	CASSDRRDFYEQYF
TRBV6-4	TRBJ2-7	13	CASAREVRDEQYF
TRBV27	TRBJ1-6	14	CASTSGGANSPLHF
TRBV4-1	TRBJ1-1	16	CASSQGEGQEQTEAFF
TRBV18	TRBJ2-7	15	CASSSKTRSSYEQYF
TRBV6-1	TRBJ2-7	13	CASEQRGGYEQYF
TRBV4-1	TRBJ2-6	15	CASSQSFSGANVLTF
TRBV4-3	TRBJ2-5	14	CASSRTGTEETQYF
TRBV28	TRBJ1-2	16	CASSMPIGTGGHGYTF
TRBV5-1	TRBJ2-1	14	CASSGTERYNEQFF
TRBV7-3	TRBJ2-3	13	CASSRDNTDTQYF
TRBV19	TRBJ2-4	14	CASSIGGFKNIQYF
TRBV7-6	TRBJ2-5	15	CASSLVAGAQETQYF
TRBV2	TRBJ1-5	14	CASSATGGTQPQHF
TRBV5-1	TRBJ2-3	15	CASSSYSASSRSKYF
TRBV5-1	TRBJ2-7	15	CASTEPGQGWYEQYF
TRBV9	TRBJ2-5	15	CASSVGGGFQETQYF
TRBV11-2	TRBJ2-4	12	CASSLSGQGPYF
TRBV29-1	TRBJ1-3	14	CSATHSVTGNTIYF
TRBV6-4	TRBJ2-3	15	CASSDSGLGTDTQYF
TRBV27	TRBJ1-5	14	CASSTRDKYQPQHF